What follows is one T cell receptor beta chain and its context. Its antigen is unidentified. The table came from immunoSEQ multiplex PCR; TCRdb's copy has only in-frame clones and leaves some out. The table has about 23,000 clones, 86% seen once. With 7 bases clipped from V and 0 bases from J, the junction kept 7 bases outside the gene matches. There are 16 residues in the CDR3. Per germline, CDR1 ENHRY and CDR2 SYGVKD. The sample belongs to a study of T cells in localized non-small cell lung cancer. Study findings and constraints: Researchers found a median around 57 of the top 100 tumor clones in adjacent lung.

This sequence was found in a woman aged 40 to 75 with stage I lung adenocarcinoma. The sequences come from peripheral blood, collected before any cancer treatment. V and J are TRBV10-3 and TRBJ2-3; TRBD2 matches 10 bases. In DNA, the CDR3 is TGTGCCATCAAGGCTAGCGGGGGCCTGAGCACAGATACGCAGTATTTT. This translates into CAIKASGGLSTDTQYF.